This section outlines one TCR beta chain sequence together with its context. Its antigen is unknown. These data originate in a study of T-cell memory formation after mild COVID-19. Study results and limitations: Prior to infection, memory already included some responding clones, suggesting cross-reactive memory joined.

Each CDR3 protein gets one entry after TCRdb re-called the 5' RACE reads with MiXCR. The sample includes fewer than 400,000 distinct CDR3 sequences, 16% seen only once; the top ten take 20% to 25%. The CDR3 sequence is 15 residues long. V lost 0 bases and J lost 5, with 11 bases in between. Germline CDR1 reads SGHTA; CDR2 reads FQGNSA. The chain couples TRBV7-2 to TRBJ2-1, with D possibly matching TRBD1 (6 bases). This clonotype originated in a man between 18 and 29 years old who had mild COVID-19 (a few samples of this study predate the infection). Cell type and time point are not known. The sequencing input was PBMCs or a T cell subset sorted from them (not recorded which). CDR3 bases: TGTGCCAGCAGCTTAGCCGGGACATCAAACAATGAGCAGTTCTTC. Protein: CASSLAGTSNNEQFF. Complete variable domain (other parts from reference TRBV7-2 and TRBJ2-1): GAGVSQSPSNKVTEKGKDVELRCDPISGHTALYWYRQSLGQGLEFLIYFQGNSAPDKSGLPSDRFSAERTGGSVSTLTIQRTQQEDSAVYLCASSLAGTSNNEQFFGPGTRLTVL.